Reported below is one TCR beta chain. What it binds is not known. The data were taken from a study of high-grade serous ovarian cancer treatment subgroups. The study's findings and limits: Repertoire similarity ranged roughly 0.1 to 0.79 between tumors of one patient. Without spatial data, bulk sequencing limits insight into HGSC tumor diversity.

Tumor samples were obtained before definitive surgery or chemotherapy. Using immunoSEQ multiplex PCR, the repertoire was profiled, and TCRdb retains in-frame clones only, with some absent. The sample yields over 9,000 clones, under 85% seen once. In germline, CDR1 is SQVTM, CDR2 ANQGSEA. The length of the CDR3 is 14 residues. V was pared by 4 bases and J by 4 bases, with 14 bases between. The sample comprised tumor tissue. This sequence was found in a human donor with high-grade serous ovarian cancer. V usage is TRBV29-1 and J usage is TRBJ2-1; unclear D gene. The CDR3, as DNA: TGCAGCGTTGCACAGTCGGGTCCTTACAATGAGCAGTTCTTC. Translating it yields CSVAQSGPYNEQFF.